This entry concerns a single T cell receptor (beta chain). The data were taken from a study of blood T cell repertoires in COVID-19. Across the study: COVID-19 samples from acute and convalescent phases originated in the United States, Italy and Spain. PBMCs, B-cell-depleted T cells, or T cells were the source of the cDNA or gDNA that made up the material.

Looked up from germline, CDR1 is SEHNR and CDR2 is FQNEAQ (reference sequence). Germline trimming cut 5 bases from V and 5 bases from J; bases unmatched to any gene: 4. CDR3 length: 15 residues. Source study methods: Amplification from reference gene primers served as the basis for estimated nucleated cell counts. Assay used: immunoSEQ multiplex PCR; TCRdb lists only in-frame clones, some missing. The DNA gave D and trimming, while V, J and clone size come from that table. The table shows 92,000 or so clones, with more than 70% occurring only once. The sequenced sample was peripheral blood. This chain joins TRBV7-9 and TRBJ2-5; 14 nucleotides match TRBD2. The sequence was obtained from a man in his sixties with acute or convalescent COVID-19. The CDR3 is CASSKGLAGVETQYF. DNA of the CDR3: TGTGCCAGCAGCAAGGGACTAGCGGGAGTGGAGACCCAGTACTTC.